This passage covers 30 T cell receptor beta chains from one sample sequenced in a study of tumor-infiltrating lymphocytes in primary liver carcinoma. With a constant-region primer, TCR beta cDNA was made from approximately 500 ng of total RNA. Three nested multiplex PCR rounds of slightly modified ARM-PCR generated TCR beta libraries. The opening two PCR rounds, ten to eleven cycles each, paired TRBV1-TRBV30 forward primers with a C-beta reverse primer. TCRdb processed the multiplex PCR reads anew with MiXCR; each CDR3 protein has one entry. The sample lists around 190,000 distinct CDR3 sequences, around 81% seen once, with roughly 18% in the top ten. Bulk tissue was left unsorted, and RNA and DNA were co-extracted from 20-30 mg of it. The source material was tumor tissue from primary liver carcinoma. The receptors originated from a middle-aged man with primary liver carcinoma and hepatitis B virus infection.

The CDR3 region is CSIAPSWAMNTEAFF. In DNA, the CDR3 is TGCAGCATTGCCCCTAGTTGGGCTATGAACACTGAAGCTTTCTTT. The chain couples TRBV29-1 to TRBJ1-1; D unclear. The V end lost 8 bases, the J end lost 0 bases, and 19 bases lay between the germline ends. Germline V gene data show CDR1 as SQVTM and CDR2 as ANQGSEA. The CDR3 is made up of 15 amino acids.

Notes on this clonotype: One end of the junction fails to match germline, which may point to a read error. The CDR3 nucleotides are TGCAGCGTTGAAGCCGGGACTAGGGGGATAACCGGGGAGCTGTTCTTT. Its translation: CSVEAGTRGITGELFF. The V gene is TRBV29-1, the J gene TRBJ2-2, with 8 bases fitting TRBD2. The CDR3 runs to 16 residues. Per the germline V gene, CDR1 is SQVTM and CDR2 is ANQGSEA.

V usage is TRBV5-5 and J usage is TRBJ2-7, with D uncertain. The CDR3 loop spans 12 amino acids. Germline CDR1 reads SGHKS; CDR2 reads YYEKEE (reference sequence). Between the trimmed V and J ends, which lost 4 bases and 5 bases, there was a span of 10 bases. As DNA, the CDR3 is TGTGCCAGCAGCCTAACCTTCAACGAGCAGTACTTC. It codes for CASSLTFNEQYF.

This clonotype showed up many times. This chain joins TRBV10-3 and TRBJ2-1; 7 bases align to TRBD1. V shed 11 bases, J shed 0 bases, and the junction held 10 bases outside the gene matches. Germline V gene sequence: CDR1 ENHRY, CDR2 SYGVKD. There are 15 residues in the CDR3. For the CDR3, the DNA is TGTGCCGTAACCCCCCGGGACAGCTCCTACAATGAGCAGTTCTTC. Its protein product is CAVTPRDSSYNEQFF.

The V and J genes are TRBV6-5 and TRBJ1-6, with no clear D. This CDR3 has 16 residues. The germline V gene has CDR1 MNHEY and CDR2 SVGAGI. CDR3 residues: CARSSVTSSYNSPLHF. The CDR3 DNA is TGTGCAAGGAGCTCCGTGACGAGCTCCTATAATTCACCCCTCCACTTT.

A note on this clonotype: This CDR3 is missing its conserved last phenylalanine or tryptophan, likely due to a read error. V is TRBV6-5 and J is TRBJ1-5; TRBD1 is a possible D gene (6 bases). The V gene's germline CDR1 is MNHEY and CDR2 SVGAGI. Trimming pared 0 bases from V and 7 bases from J, leaving 13 bases between. CDR3 length equals 15 residues. For the CDR3, the DNA is TGTGCCAGCAGTTACTCCGCGACAGGAAACCAGCCCCAGCATTAT. It specifies CASSYSATGNQPQHY.

A note on this clonotype: A read error may produce the germline difference seen at one junction end. The chain combines TRBV11-2 with TRBJ2-1; D might be TRBD2 (6 bases). Germline V gene data show CDR1 as SGHAT and CDR2 as FQNNGV. The CDR3 contains 15 residues. The CDR3 nucleotides read TGTGCCAGCAGCCCCGGGACTTCTTCTTACAATAAGCAGTTTTTC. Encoded protein: CASSPGTSSYNKQFF.

The J gene is TRBJ2-5, the V gene TRBV28; a weak D match, TRBD1 (5 bases). This CDR3 region has 15 residues. The V end lost 5 bases, the J end lost 5 bases, and 18 bases lay between the germline ends. Germline V gene sequence: CDR1 MDHEN, CDR2 SYDVKM. The CDR3 coding sequence is TGTGCCAGCAGTCGTACAAGGGTCAAGGGGGAGACCCAGTACTTC. It codes for CASSRTRVKGETQYF. Full variable domain (rest looked up from reference TRBV28 and TRBJ2-5): DVKVTQSSRYLVKRTGEKVFLECVQDMDHENMFWYRQDPGLGLRLIYFSYDVKMKEKGDIPEGYSVSREKKERFSLILESASTNQTSMYLCASSRTRVKGETQYFGPGTRLLVL.

The chain has TRBV6-5 and TRBJ2-3; weak D call: TRBD1 (5 bases). Germline CDR1 MNHEY, CDR2 SVGAGI. The CDR3 runs to 14 residues. With 9 bases removed from V and 1 base from J, the gap between germline ends came to 14 bases. DNA for the CDR3: TGTGCCAGAAAAAGGACATGGGGCACAGATACGCAGTATTTT. Translated: CARKRTWGTDTQYF.

Points on this clonotype: A junction boundary mismatches the germline segment, possibly from a read error. This chain connects TRBV10-3 to TRBJ2-7, with 8 bases aligning to TRBD1. From germline, CDR1 is ENHRY and CDR2 SYGVKD. The CDR3 contains 15 residues. The CDR3 region is CTISLQGGDSYKQCF. CDR3 nucleotide sequence: TGTACCATCAGCTTACAGGGGGGTGACTCCTACAAGCAATGCTTC.

The chain joins TRBV20-1 to TRBJ1-2; D call uncertain. V gave up 3 bases and J gave up 6 bases, with 17 bases separating them. From germline, CDR1 is DFQATT and CDR2 SNEGSKA (reference sequence). There are 14 residues in the CDR3. Here the CDR3 reads CSARLENPLHGYTF. For the CDR3, the DNA is TGCAGTGCTAGGCTGGAGAACCCTCTCCATGGCTACACCTTC.

As regards this clonotype: A single base separates this from a much larger clone, so it may be a read error. This chain uses TRBV5-1 with TRBJ2-7; possible D gene TRBD2, 6 bases. The V gene's germline CDR1 is SGHRS and CDR2 YFSETQ. V gave up 2 bases and J gave up 2 bases, with 14 bases separating them. This CDR3 region has 15 residues. The CDR3, as DNA: TGCGCCAGCAGCTTCACCGGGAGCCCGGCCTACGAGCAGTACTTC. Protein sequence: CASSFTGSPAYEQYF.

Remarks on this clonotype: Its ends do not fully match the called genes, so a read error is possible. The gene calls are TRBV5-4 and TRBJ2-2; D call uncertain. Germline assignment: CDR1 SGHNT and CDR2 YYREEE (reference sequence). There are 16 residues in the CDR3. The CDR3 sequence: CVSSWPLDSNTGELFF. The CDR3 coding sequence is TGTGTCAGCAGCTGGCCCCTTGATTCGAACACCGGGGAGCTGTTTTTT.

This chain joins TRBV5-6 and TRBJ1-2; the D is unclear. Germline V gene data show CDR1 as SGHDT and CDR2 as YYEEEE. The CDR3 contains 12 residues. V was trimmed by 6 bases and J by 10 bases, leaving 16 bases between them. CDR3 nucleotides: TGTGCCAGCAACTCCGGGAAATCTGACTACACCTTC. This encodes CASNSGKSDYTF.

This clonotype has just a few counts. A much larger clone lies a single base off, so this may be a read error. This chain uses TRBV10-3 with TRBJ2-7; unclear D gene. Germline loops: CDR1 ENHRY, CDR2 SYGVKD. V was pared by 0 bases and J by 12 bases, with 12 bases between. The CDR3 loop spans 12 amino acids. CDR3 DNA sequence: TGTGCCATCAGTGAGTCGACCTCCACCGGGTACTTC. Its translation is CAISESTSTGYF.

Remarks on this clonotype: Lacking the conserved final phenylalanine or tryptophan, this CDR3 likely reflects a read error. V gene TRBV11-1 combines with J gene TRBJ2-1, with 9 bases that match TRBD2. V dropped 8 bases and J dropped 7; count of bases not matched to a gene: 6. The germline CDR1 and CDR2 sequences are SGHAT and FQDESV (reference sequence). CDR3 length equals 13 residues. The CDR3 DNA follows: TGTGCCAGCGGCGCGGGAGGGTCGAATGAGCAGTTCTTG. It encodes CASGAGGSNEQFL.

J is TRBJ1-5 and V is TRBV6-1, with D possibly matching TRBD1 (6 bases). This CDR3 spans 15 amino acids. Germline CDR1 MNHNS, CDR2 SASEGT. V was pared by 4 bases and J by 7 bases, with 17 bases between. CDR3 residues: CASSVDSGWNQPQHF. CDR3 coding DNA: TGTGCCAGCAGTGTGGACAGTGGCTGGAACCAGCCCCAGCATTTT.

The gene calls are TRBV11-3 and TRBJ1-5; D remains ambiguous. The V gene lost 10 bases and the J gene lost 6 bases, with 22 bases spanning the gap. The germline CDR1 and CDR2 sequences are SGHNT and YENEEA. This CDR3 contains 15 residues. CDR3 nucleotide sequence: TGTGCCAACACCTTAGATCTGAGGGTGGCTCAGCCCCAGCATTTT. Translation gives CANTLDLRVAQPQHF.

To note about this clonotype: The germline gene is not matched at one end of the junction; a read error may be the cause. V and J are TRBV11-2 and TRBJ1-4; 8 bases align to TRBD1. The CDR3 is made up of 15 amino acids. Germline CDR1 is SGHAT and CDR2 is FQNNGV. The CDR3 region has the DNA TGCGCCAGCAATTTAGACCCGACAGGGGTTGAAAAACTGTTTTTT. This gives the protein CASNLDPTGVEKLFF.

This clonotype appeared a few times. The chain carries TRBV7-3 and TRBJ2-1; the D is unclear. CDR1 and CDR2 from the germline V gene are SGHTA and FQGTGA. This CDR3 has 15 amino acids. The ends were cut back, 2 bases at V and 0 bases at J, with 8 bases in the middle. CDR3 sequence: CASSLDPSSYNEQFF. In nucleotides, the CDR3 is TGTGCCAGCAGCTTAGATCCGAGCTCCTACAATGAGCAGTTCTTC. Full variable domain (outside the CDR3, taken from reference TRBV7-3 and TRBJ2-1): GAGVSQTPSNKVTEKGKYVELRCDPISGHTALYWYRQSLGQGPEFLIYFQGTGAADDSGLPNDRFFAVRPEGSVSTLKIQRTERGDSAVYLCASSLDPSSYNEQFFGPGTRLTVL.

Turning to this clonotype: Its ends do not fully match the called genes, so a read error is possible. This sequence joins TRBV29-1 and TRBJ1-3; TRBD1 might be the D (5 bases). Germline CDR1 and CDR2: SQVTM and ANQGSEA. This CDR3 is 13 amino acids long. DNA of the CDR3: TGCAGTGTTGGTGACAGAAACCTAAACTCCATATATTTT. It codes for CSVGDRNLNSIYF.

V gene TRBV30 combines with J gene TRBJ2-3, with 10 bases identical to TRBD1. This CDR3 region has 15 residues. Losses at the gene ends were 1 base for V and 3 bases for J; bases not matched to a gene: 4. Germline assignment: CDR1 GTSNPN and CDR2 SVGIG (reference sequence). The CDR3 is CAWSGTGGRTDTQYF. DNA of the CDR3: TGTGCCTGGAGTGGGACAGGGGGTAGAACAGATACGCAGTATTTT.

Turning to this clonotype: Given a much more abundant clone one base away, this may be a read error. The chain has TRBV9 and TRBJ2-7; D is possibly TRBD1 (5 bases). Trimming pared 0 bases from V and 4 bases from J, leaving 14 bases between. Germline V gene data show CDR1 as SGDLS and CDR2 as YYNGEE. There are 15 residues in the CDR3. The CDR3 loop is CASSVGYRSTYEQYF. The CDR3 DNA reads as TGTGCCAGCAGCGTAGGGTACAGGTCGACGTACGAGCAGTACTTC. The full variable domain, with the rest looked up from reference TRBV9 and TRBJ2-7, is DSGVTQTPKHLITATGQRVTLRCSPRSGDLSVYWYQQSLDQGLQFLIQYYNGEERAKGNILERFSAQQFPDLHSELNLSSLELGDSALYFCASSVGYRSTYEQYFGPGTRLTVT.

This chain links TRBV11-3 with TRBJ2-1; D is possibly TRBD2 (6 bases). The V end lost 7 bases, the J end lost 5 bases, and 24 bases lay between the germline ends. The CDR3 has 17 amino acids. Germline lookup yields CDR1 SGHNT and CDR2 YENEEA. The CDR3 region is CASNLGVSGLPHNEQFF. The DNA of the CDR3 is TGTGCCAGCAACCTAGGTGTATCGGGACTCCCCCACAATGAGCAGTTCTTC. Using reference TRBV11-3 and TRBJ2-1 for the parts outside the CDR3, the full variable domain is EAGVVQSPRYKIIEKKQPVAFWCNPISGHNTLYWYLQNLGQGPELLIRYENEEAVDDSQLPKDRFSAERLKGVDSTLKIQPAELGDSAVYLCASNLGVSGLPHNEQFFGPGTRLTVL.

The gene calls are TRBV11-3 and TRBJ2-5, with 9 bases identical to TRBD2. V gave up 9 bases and J gave up 9 bases; unmatched junction bases: 20. CDR1 is SGHNT, CDR2 YENEEA, per germline. The CDR3 length is 16 residues. Written as DNA, the CDR3 is TGTGCCAGTAGCACAGGGATTAGCGGGAGCGGGGAGTCCCAGTACTTC. This translates into CASSTGISGSGESQYF.

Of note for this clonotype: One end of the junction varies from germline; a read error may be responsible. The chain links TRBV4-1 to TRBJ2-2; 13 bases are shared with TRBD2. The germline gives CDR1 MGHRA, CDR2 YSYEKL. The CDR3 spans 21 residues. CDR3 nucleotide sequence: TGCGCCAGCAGCCAAGATTTCGCAGGACTAGCGGGAGCCCCGGGGGCGGGGGACCTGTTTTTT. This encodes CASSQDFAGLAGAPGAGDLFF.

This clonotype was counted a single time. An end of the junction differs from the germline gene, which may be a read error. The genes are TRBV11-1 and TRBJ2-3; tentatively, D is TRBD1 or TRBD2 (5 bases each). The CDR3 consists of 19 residues. Germline V gene data show CDR1 as SGHAT and CDR2 as FQDESV (reference sequence). The CDR3 nucleotides read TGTACCAGCAGCTCTGGGGGAAACTCTGTTGGAGCCCGTACAGATACGCAGTATTTT. Encoded protein: CTSSSGGNSVGARTDTQYF.

With regard to this clonotype: At one end, the junction sequence differs from germline, possibly due to a read error. The genes are TRBV6-5 and TRBJ2-1; D remains ambiguous. CDR3 length equals 15 residues. From germline, CDR1 is MNHEY and CDR2 SVGAGI. The CDR3 here is CASKRAGPSYNERFF. The CDR3, as DNA: TGTGCCAGCAAGCGAGCAGGTCCTTCCTACAATGAGCGGTTCTTC.

As for this clonotype: One junction end does not reproduce the germline sequence, and a read error may be involved. The chain uses TRBV11-1 and TRBJ1-2; D ambiguous. Germline assignment: CDR1 SGHAT and CDR2 FQDESV (reference sequence). The CDR3 spans 14 residues. The DNA for the CDR3 is TGTGACAGCAGCATCAAGGGATTTGGTTATGGCTACACCTTC. It is translated as CDSSIKGFGYGYTF.

Note on this clonotype: The junction departs from germline at one end; a sequencing error may be responsible. The chain employs TRBV12-3 or TRBV12-4 and TRBJ2-1, with 8 bases identical to TRBD1. This CDR3 contains 13 residues. The CDR3 spells CASNLSDRGEQSF. CDR3 coding DNA: TGTGCCAGCAATTTATCCGACAGGGGAGAGCAGTCCTTC.